This T cell receptor beta chain is from a study of CD8 T cells in ankylosing spondylitis. This clonotype was seen ten or more times. Its antigen is undetermined. TCRdb re-called the 5' RACE reads through MiXCR, storing one row per CDR3 protein. The sample includes almost 250,000 distinct CDR3 sequences, around 32% of them seen just once. Study results and limitations: Enrichment of disease-linked clones was reportedly significant in matched ankylosing spondylitis synovial fluid. Disease-linked clones displayed a CD8+ phenotype and appeared relatively rarely in peripheral blood.

CDR3 size: 13 residues. Germline CDR1 reads SQVTM; CDR2 reads ANQGSEA. After removal of 7 bases from V and 8 bases from J, the junction contained 11 bases not matched to a gene. The chain uses TRBV29-1 and TRBJ2-4; 7 nucleotides align to TRBD1. The clonotype was recovered from a male donor with ankylosing spondylitis or in good health (not recorded which). Sequencing was performed on blood, either unsorted or a sorted T cell fraction (not recorded which). CDR3 sequence reads: CSAKQGQGDIQYF. The DNA of the CDR3 is TGCAGCGCAAAACAGGGGCAGGGGGACATTCAGTACTTC.